The sequence of this T cell receptor beta chain was determined in a study of blood T cell repertoires in COVID-19 (dated by TCRdb to the early 2020s). Regarding the research as a whole: Samples covering the acute and convalescent phases of COVID-19 were provided by collaborators in the United States, Italy and Spain. The prospective study material was composed of cDNA or gDNA derived from T cells, B-cell-depleted T cells, or PBMCs. The dataset comprised deeply sampled blood TCRbeta repertoires from subjects exposed to, actively infected with, or recovered from COVID-19. The repertoires were released in a freely available public database intended as a resource for research on the immune response to SARS-CoV-2. The samples were drawn from two sources: the first 160 participants of the ongoing ImmuneRACE study, and 950 to 1,500 subjects contributed by 6 global collaborators. A de-identified subject ID, COVID-19 status, age in years and sex were almost always included in the sample metadata. Where HLA class I and class II types were available, the types were taken from metadata supplied by the sample provider, not from assay-based typing.

In the case of this clone: Its specific antigen is unknown. No qualities accompany the bases; no much larger clone lies one base away.

Points the paper makes about the study in general: The amount of clinical and demographic metadata varied by source and participant and was provided uncurated.

TCRbeta CDR3 regions were amplified from genomic DNA by means of the immunoSEQ Assay, a bias-controlled multiplex PCR. The authors' analysis ran thus. Within the assay, amplification of reference gene primers was used to estimate how many nucleated cells each sample contained. To quantify the absolute abundance of each unique TCRbeta CDR3 rearrangement, sequence reads were collapsed and filtered. For each sample, productive Simpson clonality was calculated by taking the square root of Simpson's diversity index across productive rearrangements. Entries here come from immuneACCESS through TCRdb and include only in-frame sequences with V and J called. Some clones fail to appear in such tables; in the studies checked, an unresolved V gene covers under half of the shortfall, and the cause of the remainder is unknown. V and J calls and clone size are as listed in that table; D and trimming were resolved from the DNA. For this sample there are 70,000 to 80,000 clones; around 86% appear just once. The ten largest clones capture roughly 14% of the sample.

The collaborating institutions used their own protocols to collect whole blood in K2EDTA tubes. For TCRbeta analysis, collaborators shipped samples in one of three forms: frozen whole blood, isolated PBMCs, or DNA extracted from either of those sample types. V lost 5 bases and J lost 4 bases, and the count of bases not matched to a germline gene is 7. The CDR3, from cysteine to phenylalanine, totals 16 residues. The kept DNA is CDR3 alone, 48 bases in frame from the first base. Taken from the germline V gene (reference sequence), the CDR1 and CDR2 loops are LNHDA and SQIVND. The TCR was taken from a woman aged 55-75 years with acute or convalescent COVID-19. In this chain, TRBV19 is recombined with TRBJ1-5; 11 nucleotides in the junction match TRBD1. Sequencing was performed on peripheral blood. The nucleotides read TGTGCCAGTAGTCCCCGGACAGGGGGCTTTAATCAGCCCCAGCATTTT. This sequence encodes CASSPRTGGFNQPQHF.